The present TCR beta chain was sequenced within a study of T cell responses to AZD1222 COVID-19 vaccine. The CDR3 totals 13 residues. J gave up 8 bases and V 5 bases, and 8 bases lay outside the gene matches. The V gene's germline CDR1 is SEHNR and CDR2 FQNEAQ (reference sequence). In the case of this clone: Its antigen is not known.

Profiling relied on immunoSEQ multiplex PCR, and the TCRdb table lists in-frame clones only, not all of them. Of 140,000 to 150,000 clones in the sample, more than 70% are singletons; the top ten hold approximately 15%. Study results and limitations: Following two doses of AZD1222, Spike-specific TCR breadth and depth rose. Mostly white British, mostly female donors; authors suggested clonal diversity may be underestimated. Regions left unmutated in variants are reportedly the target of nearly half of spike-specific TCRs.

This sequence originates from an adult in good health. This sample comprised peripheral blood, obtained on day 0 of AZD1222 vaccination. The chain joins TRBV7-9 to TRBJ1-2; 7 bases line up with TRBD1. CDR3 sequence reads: CASSPARGGGYTF. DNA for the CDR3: TGTGCCAGCAGCCCGGCCAGGGGGGGCGGCTACACCTTC.